The 14 T cell receptor beta chains listed next were all sequenced from one sample in a study of shared clonotypes between healthy human individuals. The assay was immunoSEQ multiplex PCR, and TCRdb's table has in-frame clones only and misses some. Of fewer than 850,000 clones listed, roughly 88% were seen once; the top ten hold about 34%. The sequenced sample consisted of memory CD8+ T cells from PBMCs. As to subset: CD45RO+ cells pooled with CCR7-negative TemRA cells. These receptor sequences come from a man aged 18-30 years in good health. Some clones in this sample may be carry-over from other donors' samples.

This chain joins TRBV27 and TRBJ2-5; the match to TRBD1 covers 10 bases. CDR1 MNHEY and CDR2 SMNVEV come from the germline V gene (reference sequence). Trimming removed 5 bases from V and 4 bases from J; junction bases left unmatched: 13. The CDR3 runs to 17 residues. The CDR3 DNA sequence: TGTGCCAGCAGTCTCCACCCCCCGGGACAGGGGCGAGAGACCCAGTACTTC. Translating it yields CASSLHPPGQGRETQYF.

As to this clone: Different DNA sequences within this sample yield the same CDR3. The chain joins TRBV6-5 to TRBJ1-1, with D hard to call. Trimming cost V 0 bases and J 0 bases, with 8 bases left between them. The CDR3 consists of 15 residues. Germline loops: CDR1 MNHEY, CDR2 SVGAGI. CDR3 coding DNA: TGTGCCAGCAGTTACTCACGAACGGTGAACACTGAAGCTTTCTTT. Translated, it gives CASSYSRTVNTEAFF.

The rearrangement joins TRBV4-1 to TRBJ2-7, with 9 bases identical to TRBD2. The CDR3 sequence is 17 residues long. V lost 0 bases to trimming and J lost 4 bases; unmatched junction nucleotides: 10. Germline V gene lookup returns CDR1 MGHRA and CDR2 YSYEKL. The CDR3 DNA is TGCGCCAGCAGCCAAGATTGGCTAGCGGGAAAGAGGTACGAGCAGTACTTC. Translated: CASSQDWLAGKRYEQYF.

In its sample, this clone was seen once. The rearrangement uses TRBV19 and TRBJ2-7; the match to TRBD2 covers 14 bases. CDR1 is LNHDA and CDR2 is SQIVND in the germline V gene (reference sequence). The ends lost 5 bases at V and 4 bases at J; junction bases unmatched: 4. CDR3 size: 15 residues. The CDR3 loop is CASSPGLAGVYEQYF. The DNA of the CDR3 is TGTGCCAGTAGTCCGGGACTAGCGGGAGTGTACGAGCAGTACTTC.

This chain links TRBV27 with TRBJ2-7; D gene unclear. The CDR3 covers 15 residues. Germline-derived CDR1 and CDR2 are MNHEY and SMNVEV (reference sequence). Trimming took off 0 bases at V and 7 bases at J, with 16 bases between the two ends. The DNA for the CDR3 is TGTGCCAGCAGTTTATCCAGCCACTTATGGGGAGAGCAGTACTTC. Translating it yields CASSLSSHLWGEQYF.

The rearrangement uses TRBV7-9 and TRBJ2-7; tentative D call: TRBD1 (5 bases). Germline V gene lookup returns CDR1 SEHNR and CDR2 FQNEAQ (reference sequence). The V end was cut by 8 bases, the J end by 0 bases, with 8 bases between. This CDR3 spans 12 amino acids. The CDR3 loop reads CASGAASYEQYF. CDR3 sequence (DNA): TGTGCCAGCGGGGCCGCCTCCTACGAGCAGTACTTC.

The J gene is TRBJ2-1, the V gene TRBV7-2; D is unclear. The V end lost 5 bases, the J end lost 3 bases, and 14 bases lay between the germline ends. The germline gives CDR1 SGHTA, CDR2 FQGNSA. The CDR3 is 15 residues long. This CDR3 reads CASSRLGFDYNEQFF. The CDR3, as DNA: TGTGCCAGCAGCCGATTAGGTTTCGACTACAATGAGCAGTTCTTC.

This chain links TRBV21-1 with TRBJ2-2; TRBD2 was called by the table and not checked on the DNA. TRBV21-1 is deemed a pseudogene. The CDR3 is made up of 23 amino acids. The CDR3 spells CASSKVEVETSGKADSNTGELFF. DNA for the CDR3: TGTGCCAGCAGCAAAGTTGAGGTAGAGACTAGCGGGAAAGCCGATTCGAACACCGGGGAGCTGTTTTTT.

The CDR3 region is CAISQGDSGNTIYF. In DNA form, the CDR3 reads TGTGCCATCAGCCAAGGGGATTCTGGAAACACCATATATTTT. The rearrangement uses TRBV10-3 and TRBJ1-3, with D maybe TRBD1 (5 bases). The CDR3 totals 14 residues. Trimming left V 6 bases short and J 1 base short, with 10 bases between. From germline, CDR1 is ENHRY and CDR2 SYGVKD.

This chain connects TRBV7-9 to TRBJ2-5; TRBD2 might be the D (6 bases). V was pared by 4 bases and J by 7 bases, with 22 bases between. The CDR3 has 16 residues. Germline CDR1 is SEHNR and CDR2 is FQNEAQ (reference sequence). The CDR3 loop is CASSSTLLAAAGTQYF. The CDR3 coding sequence is TGTGCCAGCAGCTCCACCCTACTAGCTGCAGCAGGGACCCAGTACTTC.

The chain couples TRBV29-1 to TRBJ2-2, with D perhaps matching TRBD1 (5 bases). CDR3 size: 13 residues. Trimming removed 6 bases at V and 1 base at J, with 9 bases between. Germline loops: CDR1 SQVTM, CDR2 ANQGSEA. This chain's CDR3 is CSVPGQNTGELFF. Here the CDR3 DNA reads TGCAGCGTACCCGGACAGAACACCGGGGAGCTGTTTTTT.

V usage is TRBV28 and J usage is TRBJ1-3; 7 bases match TRBD1. J lost 4 bases, V lost 5 bases, and 14 bases had no gene match. The CDR3 spans 17 residues. Looked up from germline, CDR1 is MDHEN and CDR2 is SYDVKM. The chain's CDR3 is CASSATPTGALGNTIYF. The CDR3 DNA follows: TGTGCCAGCAGTGCCACTCCTACAGGGGCTTTAGGAAACACCATATATTTT.

The chain employs TRBV7-9 and TRBJ2-1; D possibly uses TRBD1 or TRBD2 (5 bases each). Germline V lookup: CDR1 SEHNR, CDR2 FQNEAQ (reference sequence). The CDR3 covers 16 residues. Trimming took off 3 bases at V and 7 bases at J, with 19 bases between the two ends. CDR3 in DNA: TGTGCCAGCAGCTTGAGGGGACCGGGATTGGAGAATGAGCAGTTCTTC. This encodes CASSLRGPGLENEQFF.

The rearrangement joins TRBV11-2 to TRBJ1-1; D is unclear. CDR1 is SGHAT and CDR2 is FQNNGV in the germline V gene. Trimming took 5 bases from V and 0 from J, leaving 10 bases between them. This CDR3 contains 14 residues. The CDR3 DNA follows: TGTGCCAGCAGCACCTTCCGGGTGAACACTGAAGCTTTCTTT. Residues: CASSTFRVNTEAFF.